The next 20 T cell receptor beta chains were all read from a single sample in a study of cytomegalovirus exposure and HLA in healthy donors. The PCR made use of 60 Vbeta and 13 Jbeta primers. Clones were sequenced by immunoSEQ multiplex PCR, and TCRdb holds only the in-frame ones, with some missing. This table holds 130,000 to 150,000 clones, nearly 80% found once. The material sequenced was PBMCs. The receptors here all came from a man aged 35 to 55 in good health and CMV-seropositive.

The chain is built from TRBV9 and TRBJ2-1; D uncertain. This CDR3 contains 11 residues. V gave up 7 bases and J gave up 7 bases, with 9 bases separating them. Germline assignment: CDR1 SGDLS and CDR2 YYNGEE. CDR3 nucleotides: TGTGCCAGCTCTTTGAGTAATGAGCAGTTCTTC. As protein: CASSLSNEQFF. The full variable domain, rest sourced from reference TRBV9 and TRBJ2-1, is DSGVTQTPKHLITATGQRVTLRCSPRSGDLSVYWYQQSLDQGLQFLIQYYNGEERAKGNILERFSAQQFPDLHSELNLSSLELGDSALYFCASSLSNEQFFGPGTRLTVL.

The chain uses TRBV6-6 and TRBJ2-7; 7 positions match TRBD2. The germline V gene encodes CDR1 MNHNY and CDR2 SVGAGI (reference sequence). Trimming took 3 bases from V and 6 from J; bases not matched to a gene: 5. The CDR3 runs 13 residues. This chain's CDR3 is CASSYRGLVEQYF. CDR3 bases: TGTGCCAGCAGTTATCGAGGACTAGTCGAGCAGTACTTC.

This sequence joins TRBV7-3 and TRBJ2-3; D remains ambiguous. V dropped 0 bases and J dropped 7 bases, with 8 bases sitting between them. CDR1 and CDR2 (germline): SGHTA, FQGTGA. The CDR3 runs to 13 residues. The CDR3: CASSLTSRNTQYF. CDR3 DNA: TGTGCCAGCAGCTTAACGTCGAGGAATACGCAGTATTTT.

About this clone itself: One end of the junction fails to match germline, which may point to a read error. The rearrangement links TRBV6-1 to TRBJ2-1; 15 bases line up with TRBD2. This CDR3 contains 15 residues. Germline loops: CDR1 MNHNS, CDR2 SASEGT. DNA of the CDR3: TGTGCCGGCAGTGGACCGGGACTAGCGGGAGGTGAGCAGTTCTTC. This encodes CAGSGPGLAGGEQFF.

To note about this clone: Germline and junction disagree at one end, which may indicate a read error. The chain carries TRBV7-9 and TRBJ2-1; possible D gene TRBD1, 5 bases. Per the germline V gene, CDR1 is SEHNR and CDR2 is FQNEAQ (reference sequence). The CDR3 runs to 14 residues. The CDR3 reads CSSSLGSGYNEQFF. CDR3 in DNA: TGTTCCAGCAGCTTAGGGTCAGGGTACAATGAGCAGTTCTTC.

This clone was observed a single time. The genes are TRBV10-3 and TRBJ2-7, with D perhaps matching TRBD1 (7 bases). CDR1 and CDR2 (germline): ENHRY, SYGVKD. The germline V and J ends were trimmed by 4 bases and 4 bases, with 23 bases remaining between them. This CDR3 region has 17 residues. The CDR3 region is CAISVAGGGQGRYEQYF. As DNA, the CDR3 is TGTGCCATCAGTGTGGCAGGGGGAGGCCAAGGTCGGTACGAGCAGTACTTC.

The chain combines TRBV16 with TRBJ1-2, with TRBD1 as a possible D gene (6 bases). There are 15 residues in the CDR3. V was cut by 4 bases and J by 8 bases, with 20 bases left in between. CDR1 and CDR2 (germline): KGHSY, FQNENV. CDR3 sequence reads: CASSLEPGTKGGYTF. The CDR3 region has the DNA TGTGCCAGCAGCCTAGAACCCGGGACAAAGGGGGGCTACACCTTC.

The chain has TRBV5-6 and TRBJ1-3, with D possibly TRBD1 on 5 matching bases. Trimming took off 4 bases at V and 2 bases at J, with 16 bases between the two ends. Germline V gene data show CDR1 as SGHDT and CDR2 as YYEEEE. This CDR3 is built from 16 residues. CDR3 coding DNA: TGTGCCAGCAGCCACCAATCTCAGGGAACTGGAAACACCATATATTTT. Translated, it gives CASSHQSQGTGNTIYF.

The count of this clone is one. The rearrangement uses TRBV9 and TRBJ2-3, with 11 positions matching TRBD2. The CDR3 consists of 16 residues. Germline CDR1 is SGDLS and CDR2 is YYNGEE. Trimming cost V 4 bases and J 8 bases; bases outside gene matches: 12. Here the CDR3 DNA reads TGTGCCAGCAGCTCGGGACTAGCGGCAAGGGGTCTTACGCAGTATTTT. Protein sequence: CASSSGLAARGLTQYF.

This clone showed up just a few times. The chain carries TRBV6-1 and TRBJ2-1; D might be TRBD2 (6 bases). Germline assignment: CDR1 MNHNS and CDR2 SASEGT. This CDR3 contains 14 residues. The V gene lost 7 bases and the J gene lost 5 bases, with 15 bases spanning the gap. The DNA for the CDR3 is TGTGCCAGCACCCGGGACTGGGGCCACAATGAGCAGTTCTTC. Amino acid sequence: CASTRDWGHNEQFF.

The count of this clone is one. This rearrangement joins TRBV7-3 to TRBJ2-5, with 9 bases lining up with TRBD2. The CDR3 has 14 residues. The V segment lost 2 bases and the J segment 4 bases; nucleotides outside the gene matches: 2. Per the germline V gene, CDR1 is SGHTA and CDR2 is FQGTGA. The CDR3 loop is CASSLGSGRETQYF. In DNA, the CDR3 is TGTGCCAGCAGCTTAGGTAGCGGGAGAGAGACCCAGTACTTC. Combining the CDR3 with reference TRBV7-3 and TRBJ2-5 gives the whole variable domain GAGVSQTPSNKVTEKGKYVELRCDPISGHTALYWYRQSLGQGPEFLIYFQGTGAADDSGLPNDRFFAVRPEGSVSTLKIQRTERGDSAVYLCASSLGSGRETQYFGPGTRLLVL.

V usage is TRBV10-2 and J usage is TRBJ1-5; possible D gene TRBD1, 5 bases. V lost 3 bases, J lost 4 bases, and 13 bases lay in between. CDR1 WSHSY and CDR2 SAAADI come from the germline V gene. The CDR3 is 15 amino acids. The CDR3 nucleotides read TGCGCCAGCAGTGACGGGGGTCCCTTTAATCAGCCCCAGCATTTT. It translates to CASSDGGPFNQPQHF.

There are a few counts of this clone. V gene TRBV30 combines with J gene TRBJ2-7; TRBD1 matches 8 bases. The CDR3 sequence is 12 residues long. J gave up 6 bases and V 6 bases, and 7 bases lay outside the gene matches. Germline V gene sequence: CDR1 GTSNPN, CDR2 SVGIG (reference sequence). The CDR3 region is CACGTGTPEQYF. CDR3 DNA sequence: TGTGCCTGCGGGACAGGAACACCCGAGCAGTACTTC.

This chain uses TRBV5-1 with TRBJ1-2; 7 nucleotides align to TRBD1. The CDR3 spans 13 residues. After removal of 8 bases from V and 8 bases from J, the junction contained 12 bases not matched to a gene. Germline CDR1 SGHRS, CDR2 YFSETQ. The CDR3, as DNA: TGCGCCAGTGCAACAGGGGACGGGGCAGGCTACACCTTC. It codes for CASATGDGAGYTF.

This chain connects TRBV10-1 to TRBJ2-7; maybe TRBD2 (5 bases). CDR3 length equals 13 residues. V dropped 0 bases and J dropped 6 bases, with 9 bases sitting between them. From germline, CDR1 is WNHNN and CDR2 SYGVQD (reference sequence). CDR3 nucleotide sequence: TGCGCCAGCAGTGAGTCGCGGGCTCCCGAGCAGTACTTC. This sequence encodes CASSESRAPEQYF.

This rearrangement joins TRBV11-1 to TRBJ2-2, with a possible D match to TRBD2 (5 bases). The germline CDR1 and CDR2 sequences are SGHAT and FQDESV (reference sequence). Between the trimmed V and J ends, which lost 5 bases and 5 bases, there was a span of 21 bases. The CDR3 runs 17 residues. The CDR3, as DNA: TGTGCCAGCAGCAAGGGAGCTTCCGGTCACGGAACCGGGGAGCTGTTTTTT. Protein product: CASSKGASGHGTGELFF. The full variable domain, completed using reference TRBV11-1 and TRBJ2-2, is EAEVAQSPRYKITEKSQAVAFWCDPISGHATLYWYRQILGQGPELLVQFQDESVVDDSQLPKDRFSAERLKGVDSTLKIQPAELGDSAMYLCASSKGASGHGTGELFFGEGSRLTVL.

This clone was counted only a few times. The CDR3 spells CATPTGGLTDTQYF. As DNA, the CDR3 is TGTGCCACCCCAACGGGGGGCTTAACAGATACGCAGTATTTT. The rearrangement uses TRBV5-8 and TRBJ2-3, with D perhaps TRBD2 (7 bases). The germline V and J ends were trimmed by 9 bases and 3 bases, with 17 bases remaining between them. The length of the CDR3 is 14 residues. Germline-derived CDR1 and CDR2 are SGHTS and YDEGEE. The full variable domain, with the rest looked up from reference TRBV5-8 and TRBJ2-3, is EAGVTQSPTHLIKTRGQQATLRCSPISGHTSVYWYQQALGLGLQFLLWYDEGEERNRGNFPPRFSGRQFPNYSSELNVNALELEDSALYLCATPTGGLTDTQYFGPGTRLTVL.

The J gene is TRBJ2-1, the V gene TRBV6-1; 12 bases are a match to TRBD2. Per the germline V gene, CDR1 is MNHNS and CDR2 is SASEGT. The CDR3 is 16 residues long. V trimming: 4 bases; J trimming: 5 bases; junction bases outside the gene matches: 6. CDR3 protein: CASSGLLAGGNNEQFF. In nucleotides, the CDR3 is TGTGCCAGCAGTGGATTACTAGCGGGAGGTAACAATGAGCAGTTCTTC.

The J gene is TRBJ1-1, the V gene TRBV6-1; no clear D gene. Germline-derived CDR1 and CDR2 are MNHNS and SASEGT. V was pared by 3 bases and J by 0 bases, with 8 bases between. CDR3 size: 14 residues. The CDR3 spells CASSEFEMNTEAFF. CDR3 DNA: TGTGCCAGCAGTGAGTTTGAGATGAACACTGAAGCTTTCTTT.

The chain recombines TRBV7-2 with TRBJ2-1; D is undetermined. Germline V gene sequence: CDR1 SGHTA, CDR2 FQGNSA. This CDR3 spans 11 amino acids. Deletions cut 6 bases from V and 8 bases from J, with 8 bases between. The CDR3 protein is CASRLAHEQFF. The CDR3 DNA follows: TGTGCCAGCAGGCTGGCACATGAGCAGTTCTTC. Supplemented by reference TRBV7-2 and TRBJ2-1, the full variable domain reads GAGVSQSPSNKVTEKGKDVELRCDPISGHTALYWYRQSLGQGLEFLIYFQGNSAPDKSGLPSDRFSAERTGGSVSTLTIQRTQQEDSAVYLCASRLAHEQFFGPGTRLTVL.